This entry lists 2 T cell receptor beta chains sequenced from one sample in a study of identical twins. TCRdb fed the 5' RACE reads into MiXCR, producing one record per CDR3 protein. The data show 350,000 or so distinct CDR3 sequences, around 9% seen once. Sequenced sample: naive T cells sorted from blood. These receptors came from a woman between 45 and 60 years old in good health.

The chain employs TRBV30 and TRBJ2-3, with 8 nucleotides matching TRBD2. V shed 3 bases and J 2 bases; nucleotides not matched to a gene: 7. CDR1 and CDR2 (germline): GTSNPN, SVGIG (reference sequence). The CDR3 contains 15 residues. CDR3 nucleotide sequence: TGTGCCTGGAGGATCGCGGGAGGCCCCACAGATACGCAGTATTTT. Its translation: CAWRIAGGPTDTQYF.

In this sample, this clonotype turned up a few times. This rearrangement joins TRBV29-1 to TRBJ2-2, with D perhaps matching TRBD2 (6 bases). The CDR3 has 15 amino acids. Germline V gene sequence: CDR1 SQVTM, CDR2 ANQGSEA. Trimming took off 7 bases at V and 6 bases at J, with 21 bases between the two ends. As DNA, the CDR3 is TGCAGCGCCCGCGGGGTTCCGGGCCCATCCGGGGAGCTGTTTTTT. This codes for CSARGVPGPSGELFF.